This TCR beta chain was documented in a study of Ad26.COV2.S vaccination and SARS-CoV-2 variants. Study overall: Ad26.COV2.S, an intramuscular injection, was given once or twice 56 days apart.

TCRdb's copy holds only in-frame clones and misses some; the assay was immunoSEQ multiplex PCR. The data show roughly 350,000 clones, 85% to 90% seen once. The V and J ends lost 4 bases and 4 bases respectively, with 17 bases between them. Germline V gene lookup returns CDR1 SGHNT and CDR2 YYREEE (reference sequence). The CDR3 is made up of 15 amino acids. About this clone itself: Its antigen is unidentified.

Treatment specified: some 20 received Ad26.COV2.S at low or high dose, single or two shots; about 5 received placebo; per-sample allocation not given. Following the first vaccine or placebo injection, samples were taken on day 63. This adult donor, from Boston, was 18-55 years old. Study conclusions and caveats: Similar non-spike TCR breadth was observed in recipients of vaccine and of placebo.

The sample here was peripheral blood, taken in a trial of Ad26.COV2.S vaccine versus placebo. The sequence derives from a person aged 18-60 years who received the Ad26.COV2.S COVID-19 vaccine or a placebo. V usage is TRBV5-4 and J usage is TRBJ1-2, with D tentatively TRBD1 (6 bases). The CDR3 region is CASSPNPQGSYGYTF. CDR3 nucleotides: TGTGCCAGCAGCCCTAACCCGCAGGGGTCCTATGGCTACACCTTC.